This is a list of T cell receptor beta chains from one sample in a study of CD8+ T cells in alopecia areata. The assay was immunoSEQ multiplex PCR, and TCRdb's table has in-frame clones only and misses some. The sample has around 98,000 clones, 35% to 45% seen once. The specimen was CD4+ T cells sorted from blood. Every receptor here comes from a human donor with alopecia areata. Both conserved end residues are part of each CDR3. The D gene is left open where the match is weak. For some rows the clone size is stated as once, few or many, or as a class when expanded; others skip it.

V gene,clone size,J gene,D gene,CDR3 DNA,CDR3 protein
TRBV11-3,NA,TRBJ2-2,NA,TGTGCCAGCAGCTTAATGGGGGACACCGGGGAGCTGTTTTTT,CASSLMGDTGELFF
TRBV30,NA,TRBJ1-6,NA,TGTGCCTGGAGACTGCTGACCAGGGCCCTCCACTTT,CAWRLLTRALHF
TRBV14,few,TRBJ2-3,NA,TGTGCCAGCAGCCCCCTATACGGGGCCGTTAGCCAGTATTTT,CASSPLYGAVSQYF
TRBV30,NA,TRBJ1-2,TRBD1,TGTGCCTCTAACACAGGGGGCCACTATGGCTACACCTTC,CASNTGGHYGYTF
TRBV29-1,once,TRBJ1-2,NA,TGCAGCGTGGAAGGACAGATCCTTACAACCCTCTATGGCTACACCTTC,CSVEGQILTTLYGYTF
TRBV29-1,few,TRBJ2-3,NA,TGCAGCGTTGGGGGCCGTGGCACAGATACGCAGTATTTT,CSVGGRGTDTQYF
TRBV29-1,NA,TRBJ2-1,NA,TGCAGCGTTGACGGACTAAGCTCCTACAATGAGCAGTTCTTC,CSVDGLSSYNEQFF
TRBV29-1,NA,TRBJ1-2,TRBD1,TGCAGCGTCGCCCGGGACAGAGATTATGGCTACACCTTC,CSVARDRDYGYTF
TRBV7-9,few,TRBJ1-1,NA,TGTGCCAGCAGCCGCGGGGCGGGAATGAACACTGAAGCTTTCTTT,CASSRGAGMNTEAFF
TRBV28,NA,TRBJ2-7,TRBD2,TGTGCCAGCACATCCGGGACTAGCGGGAGATGGTACGAGCAGTACTTC,CASTSGTSGRWYEQYF
TRBV7-2,few,TRBJ2-2,TRBD1,TGTGCCAGCAGCCAGACAGGGGTTACCGGGGAGCTGTTTTTT,CASSQTGVTGELFF
TRBV7-9,NA,TRBJ1-1,NA,TGTGCCAGCAGTGCACGGGCACGTGACACTGAAGCTTTCTTT,CASSARARDTEAFF
TRBV10-3,few,TRBJ2-1,TRBD2,TGTGCCATCAACGAGCGGGGGAGTGCGTCGAGGAATGAGCAGTTCTTC,CAINERGSASRNEQFF
TRBV28,few,TRBJ1-2,NA,TGTGCCAGCAGTATCCACAGCTATGGCTACACCTTC,CASSIHSYGYTF
TRBV29-1,NA,TRBJ1-1,TRBD1,TGCAGCGTTAGCTTAACCGGGACAGGGAGGGTTGGCACTGAAGCTTTCTTT,CSVSLTGTGRVGTEAFF
TRBV5-1,NA,TRBJ2-3,TRBD2,TGCGCCAGCAGCTTCGGACTAGCGGACCTACTTAGCACAGATACGCAGTATTTT,CASSFGLADLLSTDTQYF
TRBV20-1,NA,TRBJ2-7,NA,TGCAGTGCCACTAACTACGAGCAGTACTTC,CSATNYEQYF
TRBV5-1,NA,TRBJ2-5,NA,TGCGCCAGCAGCTTCAGGGATAAAGAGACCCAGTACTTC,CASSFRDKETQYF
TRBV5-1,NA,TRBJ2-3,TRBD2,TGCGCCAGCAGCTTGGGTCTTAGCGGGGGGCCCACAGATACGCAGTATTTT,CASSLGLSGGPTDTQYF
TRBV4-1,few,TRBJ1-2,NA,TGCGCCAGCAGCCAAGATCCGAGCAACTACGGCTACACCTTC,CASSQDPSNYGYTF
TRBV11-2,few,TRBJ2-3,TRBD2,TGTGCCAGCAGCTCGTTAGCGGGGGGGAGTAGAGATACGCAGTATTTT,CASSSLAGGSRDTQYF
TRBV29-1,few,TRBJ1-2,TRBD1,TGCAGCGTAGGAGACAGGGTCGATAACGAGGGCTACACCTTC,CSVGDRVDNEGYTF
TRBV25-1,NA,TRBJ2-7,TRBD1,TGTGCCAGCAGTGAATTATCGACAGGGGGCCGGGAGCAGTACTTC,CASSELSTGGREQYF
TRBV29-1,few,TRBJ1-1,NA,TGCAGCGTTGATGCAGGGGTCGGCACTGAAGCTTTCTTT,CSVDAGVGTEAFF
TRBV30,NA,TRBJ1-1,NA,TGTGCCTGGATATACAGGAGGAACACTGAAGCTTTCTTT,CAWIYRRNTEAFF
TRBV29-1,NA,TRBJ1-4,NA,TGCAGCGTTGAACAGGGGCCTAATGAAAAACTGTTTTTT,CSVEQGPNEKLFF